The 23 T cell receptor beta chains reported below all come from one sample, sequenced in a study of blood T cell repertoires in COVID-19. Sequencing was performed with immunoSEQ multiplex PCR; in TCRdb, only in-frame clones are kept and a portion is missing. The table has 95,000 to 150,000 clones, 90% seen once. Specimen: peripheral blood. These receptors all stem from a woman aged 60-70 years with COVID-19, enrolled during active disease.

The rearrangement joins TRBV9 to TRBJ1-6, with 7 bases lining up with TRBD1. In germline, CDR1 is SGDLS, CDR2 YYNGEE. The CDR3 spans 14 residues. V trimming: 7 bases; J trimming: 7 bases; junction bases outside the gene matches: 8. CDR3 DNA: TGTGCCAGCCGCCCGGGACAGAACAATTCACCCCTCCACTTT. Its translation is CASRPGQNNSPLHF. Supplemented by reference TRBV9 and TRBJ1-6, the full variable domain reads DSGVTQTPKHLITATGQRVTLRCSPRSGDLSVYWYQQSLDQGLQFLIQYYNGEERAKGNILERFSAQQFPDLHSELNLSSLELGDSALYFCASRPGQNNSPLHFGNGTRLTVT.

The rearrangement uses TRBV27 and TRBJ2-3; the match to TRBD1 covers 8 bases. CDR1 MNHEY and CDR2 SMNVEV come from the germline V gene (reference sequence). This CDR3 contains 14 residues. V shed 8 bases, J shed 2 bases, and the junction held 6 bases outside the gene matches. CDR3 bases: TGTGCCAGCGGGGGACAGGTAATCACAGATACGCAGTATTTT. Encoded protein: CASGGQVITDTQYF.

Written as DNA, the CDR3 is TGTGCCAGCAGTTACCTCACAGGGGCAACTAATGAAAAACTGTTTTTT. This encodes CASSYLTGATNEKLFF. The chain recombines TRBV6-5 with TRBJ1-4; 7 positions match TRBD1. CDR3 size: 16 residues. After removal of 2 bases from V and 0 bases from J, the junction contained 3 bases not matched to a gene. Germline V lookup: CDR1 MNHEY, CDR2 SVGAGI.

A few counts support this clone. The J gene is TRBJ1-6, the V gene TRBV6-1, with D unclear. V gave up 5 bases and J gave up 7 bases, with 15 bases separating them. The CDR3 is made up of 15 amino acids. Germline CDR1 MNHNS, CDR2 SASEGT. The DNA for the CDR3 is TGTGCCAGCAGTCCGCCCTCCGAGCGGAATTCACCCCTCCACTTT. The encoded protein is CASSPPSERNSPLHF.

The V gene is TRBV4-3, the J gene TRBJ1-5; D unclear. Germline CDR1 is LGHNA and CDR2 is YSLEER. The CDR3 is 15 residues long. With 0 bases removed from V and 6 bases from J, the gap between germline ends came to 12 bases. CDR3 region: CASSQDLRFGQPQHF. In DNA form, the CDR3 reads TGCGCCAGCAGCCAAGATTTGCGATTCGGTCAGCCCCAGCATTTT.

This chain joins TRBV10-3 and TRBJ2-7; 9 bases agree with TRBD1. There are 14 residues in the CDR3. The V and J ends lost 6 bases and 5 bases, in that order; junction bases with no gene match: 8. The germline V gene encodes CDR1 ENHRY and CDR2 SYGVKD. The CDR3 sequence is CAISAGTGSDEQYF. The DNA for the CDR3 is TGTGCCATCAGCGCCGGGACAGGGTCGGACGAGCAGTACTTC.

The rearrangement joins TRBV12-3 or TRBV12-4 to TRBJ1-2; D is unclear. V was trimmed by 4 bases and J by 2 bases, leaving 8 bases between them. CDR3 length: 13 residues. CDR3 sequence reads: CASSYQKNYGYTF. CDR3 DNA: TGTGCCAGCAGTTATCAGAAGAACTATGGCTACACCTTC.

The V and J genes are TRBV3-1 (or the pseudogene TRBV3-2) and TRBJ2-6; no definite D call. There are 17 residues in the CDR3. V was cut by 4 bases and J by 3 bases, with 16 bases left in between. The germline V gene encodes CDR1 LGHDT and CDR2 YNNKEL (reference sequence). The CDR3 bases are TGTGCCAGCAGCCGGCCTCAGGTTAGATATGGGGCCAACGTCCTGACTTTC. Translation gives CASSRPQVRYGANVLTF.

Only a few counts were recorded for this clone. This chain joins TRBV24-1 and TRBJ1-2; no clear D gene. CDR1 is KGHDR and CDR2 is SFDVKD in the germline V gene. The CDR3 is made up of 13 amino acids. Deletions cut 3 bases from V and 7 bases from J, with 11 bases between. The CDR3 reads CATSDTMGRGYTF. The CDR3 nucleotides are TGTGCCACCAGTGATACTATGGGTCGTGGCTACACCTTC.

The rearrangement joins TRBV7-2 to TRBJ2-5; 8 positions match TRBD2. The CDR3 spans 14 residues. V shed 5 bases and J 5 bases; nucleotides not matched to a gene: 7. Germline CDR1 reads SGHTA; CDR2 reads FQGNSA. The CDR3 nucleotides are TGTGCCAGCAGCCCGGGGGGGCCTTTTGAGACCCAGTACTTC. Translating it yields CASSPGGPFETQYF.

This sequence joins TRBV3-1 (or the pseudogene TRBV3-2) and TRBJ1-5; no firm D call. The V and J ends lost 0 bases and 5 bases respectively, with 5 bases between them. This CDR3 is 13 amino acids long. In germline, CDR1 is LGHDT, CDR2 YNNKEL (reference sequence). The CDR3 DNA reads TGTGCCAGCAGCCAAGATCTATATCAGCCCCAGCATTTT. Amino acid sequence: CASSQDLYQPQHF.

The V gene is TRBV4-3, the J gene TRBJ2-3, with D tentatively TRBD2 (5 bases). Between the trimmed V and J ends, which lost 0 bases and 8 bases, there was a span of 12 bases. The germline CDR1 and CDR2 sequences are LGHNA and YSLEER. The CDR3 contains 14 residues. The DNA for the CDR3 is TGCGCCAGCAGCCAAGAGGAGGATTGGGGTACGCAGTATTTT. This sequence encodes CASSQEEDWGTQYF.

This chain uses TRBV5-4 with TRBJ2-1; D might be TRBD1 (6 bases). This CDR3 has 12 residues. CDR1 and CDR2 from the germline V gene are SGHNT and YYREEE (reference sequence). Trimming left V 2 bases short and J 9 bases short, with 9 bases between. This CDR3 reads CASSFRGSEQFF. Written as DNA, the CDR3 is TGTGCCAGCAGCTTCAGGGGCAGTGAGCAGTTCTTC.

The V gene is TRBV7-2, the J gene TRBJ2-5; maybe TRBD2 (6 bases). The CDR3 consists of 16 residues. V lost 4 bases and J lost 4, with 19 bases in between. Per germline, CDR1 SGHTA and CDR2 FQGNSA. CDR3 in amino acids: CASSSGRGEVSETQYF. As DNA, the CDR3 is TGTGCCAGCAGCTCCGGACGTGGGGAGGTATCAGAGACCCAGTACTTC.

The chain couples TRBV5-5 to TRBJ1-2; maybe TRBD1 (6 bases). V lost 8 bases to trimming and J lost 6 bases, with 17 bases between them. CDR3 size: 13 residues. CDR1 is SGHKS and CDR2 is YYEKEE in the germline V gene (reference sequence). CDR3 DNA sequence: TGTGCCAGTGCCCGCACAGGGATCGATGGCTACACCTTC. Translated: CASARTGIDGYTF.

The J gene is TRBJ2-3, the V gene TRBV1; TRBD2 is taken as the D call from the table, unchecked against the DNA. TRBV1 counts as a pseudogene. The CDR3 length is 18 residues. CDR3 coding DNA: TGCACCAGCAGCCAAGATCCCACTAGCGGGGGAGATGGGGATACGCAGTATTTT. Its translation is CTSSQDPTSGGDGDTQYF.

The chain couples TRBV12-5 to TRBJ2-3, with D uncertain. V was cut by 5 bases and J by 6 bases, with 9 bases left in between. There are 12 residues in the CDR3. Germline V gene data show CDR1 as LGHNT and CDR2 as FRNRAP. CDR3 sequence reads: CASGPPGDTQYF. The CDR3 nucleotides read TGTGCTAGTGGTCCCCCCGGGGATACGCAGTATTTT.

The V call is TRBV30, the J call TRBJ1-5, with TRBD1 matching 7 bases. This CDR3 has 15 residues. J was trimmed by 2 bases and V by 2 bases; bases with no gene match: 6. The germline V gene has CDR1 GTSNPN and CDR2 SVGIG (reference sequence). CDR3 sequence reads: CAWSTGTAGNQPQHF. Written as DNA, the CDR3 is TGTGCCTGGAGTACCGGGACAGCGGGCAATCAGCCCCAGCATTTT.

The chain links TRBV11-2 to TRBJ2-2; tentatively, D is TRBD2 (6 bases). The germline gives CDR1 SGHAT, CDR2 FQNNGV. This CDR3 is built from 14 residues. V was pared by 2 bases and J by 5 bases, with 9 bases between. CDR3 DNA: TGTGCCAGCAGCTTACGGGGGAGTACCGGGGAGCTGTTTTTT. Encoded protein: CASSLRGSTGELFF.

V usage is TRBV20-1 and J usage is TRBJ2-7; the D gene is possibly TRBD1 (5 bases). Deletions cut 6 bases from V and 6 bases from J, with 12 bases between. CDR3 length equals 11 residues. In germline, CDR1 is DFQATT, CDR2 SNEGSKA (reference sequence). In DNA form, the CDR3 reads TGCAGTGCCAGAAGGACACTCGAGCAGTACTTC. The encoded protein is CSARRTLEQYF.

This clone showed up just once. The DNA of the CDR3 is TGTGCCAGCAGCTTTCGGACTAGCGGCCCCTACGAGCAGTACTTC. Protein: CASSFRTSGPYEQYF. The chain uses TRBV3-1 (or the pseudogene TRBV3-2) and TRBJ2-7, with 10 bases that match TRBD2. The CDR3 consists of 15 residues. Losses at the gene ends were 5 bases for V and 2 bases for J; bases not matched to a gene: 6. Germline lookup yields CDR1 LGHDT and CDR2 YNNKEL (reference sequence).

CDR3 nucleotides: TGCGCCAGCAGCTTAATAGACAGCATGAACACTGAAGCTTTCTTT. This translates into CASSLIDSMNTEAFF. The V and J genes are TRBV5-1 and TRBJ1-1; D possibly corresponds to TRBD1 (5 bases). Looked up from germline, CDR1 is SGHRS and CDR2 is YFSETQ. The CDR3 totals 15 residues. Trimming shortened V by 2 bases and J by 0 bases, and 11 bases separated the two germline ends.

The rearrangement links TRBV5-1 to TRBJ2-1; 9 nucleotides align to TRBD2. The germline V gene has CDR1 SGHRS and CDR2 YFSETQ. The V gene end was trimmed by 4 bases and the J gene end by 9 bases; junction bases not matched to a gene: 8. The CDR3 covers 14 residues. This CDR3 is CASSPGLAGLEQFF. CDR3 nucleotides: TGCGCCAGCAGCCCGGGACTAGCCGGTCTTGAGCAGTTCTTC.